This T cell receptor (beta chain) is from a study of control samples from healthy donors and cancer patients. Here immunoSEQ multiplex PCR was the method, and the copy in TCRdb shows in-frame clones only, minus some. The repertoire holds 55,000 to 85,000 clones, with 85% to 90% as singletons. This receptor was identified in a man aged 55 to 70 with lung cancer. The source material was PBMCs.

Here the CDR3 DNA reads TGCGCCAGCAGCCGGAGAACAGAATCCTTCTCCTACGAGCAGTACTTC. Residues: CASSRRTESFSYEQYF. The chain links TRBV5-1 to TRBJ2-7; the D is unclear. V lost 4 bases, J lost 0 bases, and 17 bases lay in between. Germline V gives CDR1 SGHRS, CDR2 YFSETQ. There are 16 residues in the CDR3.